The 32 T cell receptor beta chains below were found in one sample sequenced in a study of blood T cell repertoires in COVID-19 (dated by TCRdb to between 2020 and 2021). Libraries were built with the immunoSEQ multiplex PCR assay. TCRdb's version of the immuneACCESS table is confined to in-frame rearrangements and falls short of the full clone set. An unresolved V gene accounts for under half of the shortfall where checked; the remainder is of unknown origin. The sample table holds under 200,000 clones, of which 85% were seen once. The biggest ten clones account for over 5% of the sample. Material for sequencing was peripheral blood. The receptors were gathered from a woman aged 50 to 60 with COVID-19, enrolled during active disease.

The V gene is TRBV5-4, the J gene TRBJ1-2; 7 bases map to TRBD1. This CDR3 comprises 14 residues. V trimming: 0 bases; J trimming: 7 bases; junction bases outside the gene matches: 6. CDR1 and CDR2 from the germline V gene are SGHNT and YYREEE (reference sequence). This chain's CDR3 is CASSLGRGRGGYTF. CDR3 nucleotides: TGTGCCAGCAGCTTGGGAAGGGGGCGAGGTGGCTACACCTTC.

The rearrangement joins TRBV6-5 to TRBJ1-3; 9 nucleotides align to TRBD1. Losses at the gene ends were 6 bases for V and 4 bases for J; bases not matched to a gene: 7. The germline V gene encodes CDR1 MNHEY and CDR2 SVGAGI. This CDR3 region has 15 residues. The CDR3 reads CASSQQGAEGNTIYF. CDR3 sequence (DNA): TGTGCCAGCAGCCAACAGGGGGCCGAGGGAAACACCATATATTTT.

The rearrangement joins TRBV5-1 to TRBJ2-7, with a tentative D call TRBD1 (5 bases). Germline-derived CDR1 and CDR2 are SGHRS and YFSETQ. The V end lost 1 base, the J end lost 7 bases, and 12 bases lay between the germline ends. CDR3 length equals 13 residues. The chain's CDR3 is CASSLNRRGEQYF. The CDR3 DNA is TGCGCCAGCAGCTTGAACAGGCGTGGAGAGCAGTACTTC.

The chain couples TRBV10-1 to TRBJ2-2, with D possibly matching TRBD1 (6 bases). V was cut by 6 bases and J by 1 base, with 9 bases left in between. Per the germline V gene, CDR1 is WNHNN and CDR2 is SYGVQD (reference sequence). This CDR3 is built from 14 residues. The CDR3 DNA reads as TGCGCCAGCAGGGCGACAGGGAACACCGGGGAGCTGTTTTTT. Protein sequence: CASRATGNTGELFF.

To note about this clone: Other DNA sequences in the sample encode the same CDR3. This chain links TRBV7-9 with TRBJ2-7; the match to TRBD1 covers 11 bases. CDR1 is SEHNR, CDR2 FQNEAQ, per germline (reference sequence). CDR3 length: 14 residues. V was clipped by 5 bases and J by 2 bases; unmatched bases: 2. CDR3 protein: CASSPGQGAYEQYF. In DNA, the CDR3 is TGTGCCAGCAGCCCGGGACAGGGGGCCTACGAGCAGTACTTC. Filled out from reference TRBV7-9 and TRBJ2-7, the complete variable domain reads DTGVSQNPRHKITKRGQNVTFRCDPISEHNRLYWYRQTLGQGPEFLTYFQNEAQLEKSRLLSDRFSAERPKGSFSTLEIQRTEQGDSAMYLCASSPGQGAYEQYFGPGTRLTVT.

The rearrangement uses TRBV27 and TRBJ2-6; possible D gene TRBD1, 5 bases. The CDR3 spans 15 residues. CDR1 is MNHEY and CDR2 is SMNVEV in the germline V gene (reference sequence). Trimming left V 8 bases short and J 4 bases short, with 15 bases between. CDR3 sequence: CASGTPGSGANVLTF. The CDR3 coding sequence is TGTGCCAGCGGCACCCCAGGGTCCGGGGCCAACGTCCTGACTTTC.

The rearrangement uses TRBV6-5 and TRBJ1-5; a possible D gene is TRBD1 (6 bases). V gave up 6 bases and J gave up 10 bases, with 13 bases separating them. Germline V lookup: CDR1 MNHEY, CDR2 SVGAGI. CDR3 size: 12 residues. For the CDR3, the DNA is TGTGCCAGCAGCTTAGGCAGGGGACCCCAGCATTTT. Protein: CASSLGRGPQHF.

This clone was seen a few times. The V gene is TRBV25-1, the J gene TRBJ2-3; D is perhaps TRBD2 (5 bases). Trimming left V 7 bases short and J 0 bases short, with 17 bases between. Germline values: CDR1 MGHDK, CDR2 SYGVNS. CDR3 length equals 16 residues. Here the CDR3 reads CASTPSTGISTDTQYF. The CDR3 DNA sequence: TGTGCCAGCACCCCCTCTACCGGGATTAGCACAGATACGCAGTATTTT.

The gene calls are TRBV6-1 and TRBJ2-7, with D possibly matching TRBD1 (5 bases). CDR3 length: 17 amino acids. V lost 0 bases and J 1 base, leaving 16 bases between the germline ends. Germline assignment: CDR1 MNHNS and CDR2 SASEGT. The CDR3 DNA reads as TGTGCCAGCAGTGAAGCGGCGGCAGGGAAAGAGTCCTACGAGCAGTACTTC. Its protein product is CASSEAAAGKESYEQYF.

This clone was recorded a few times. In DNA, the CDR3 is TGTGCCAGCTCATCAGGACAGGGATATAATTCACCCCTCCACTTT. It is translated as CASSSGQGYNSPLHF. The rearrangement uses TRBV18 and TRBJ1-6, with 8 nucleotides matching TRBD1. This CDR3 spans 15 amino acids. Germline V gene data show CDR1 as KGHSH and CDR2 as LQKENI. The trim removed 5 bases at V and 4 bases at J, leaving 4 bases unmatched.

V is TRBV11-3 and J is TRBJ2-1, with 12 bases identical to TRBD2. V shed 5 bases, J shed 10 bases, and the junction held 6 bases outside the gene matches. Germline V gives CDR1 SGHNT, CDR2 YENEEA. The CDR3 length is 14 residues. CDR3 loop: CASSHPSGGAEQFF. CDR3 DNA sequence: TGTGCCAGCAGCCATCCTAGCGGGGGGGCCGAGCAGTTCTTC.

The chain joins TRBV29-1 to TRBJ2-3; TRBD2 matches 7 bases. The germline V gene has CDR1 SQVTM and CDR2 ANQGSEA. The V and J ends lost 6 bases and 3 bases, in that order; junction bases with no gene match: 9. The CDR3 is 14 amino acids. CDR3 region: CSVFQAGKTDTQYF. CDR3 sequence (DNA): TGCAGCGTGTTCCAAGCGGGGAAAACAGATACGCAGTATTTT.

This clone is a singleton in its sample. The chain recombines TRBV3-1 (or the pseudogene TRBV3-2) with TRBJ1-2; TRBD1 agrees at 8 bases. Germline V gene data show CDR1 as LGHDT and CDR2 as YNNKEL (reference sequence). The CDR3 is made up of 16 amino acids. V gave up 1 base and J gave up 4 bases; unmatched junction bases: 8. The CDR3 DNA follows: TGTGCCAGCAGCCAAGGAGACAGGGGTGAGGGCTATGGCTACACCTTC. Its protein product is CASSQGDRGEGYGYTF.

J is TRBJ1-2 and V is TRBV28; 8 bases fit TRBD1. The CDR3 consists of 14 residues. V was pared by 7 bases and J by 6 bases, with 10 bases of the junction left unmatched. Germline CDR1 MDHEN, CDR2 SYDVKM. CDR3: CASNSRGQVDGYTF. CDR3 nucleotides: TGTGCCAGCAATTCCAGGGGGCAAGTTGATGGCTACACCTTC.

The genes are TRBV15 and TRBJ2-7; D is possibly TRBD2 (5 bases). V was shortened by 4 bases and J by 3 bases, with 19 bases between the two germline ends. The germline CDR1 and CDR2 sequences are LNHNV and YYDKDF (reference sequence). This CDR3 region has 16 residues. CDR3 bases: TGTGCCACCAGCACCGGGCCCGGAGGCGGACTCTACGAGCAGTACTTC. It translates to CATSTGPGGGLYEQYF. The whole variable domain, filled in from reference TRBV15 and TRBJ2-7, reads DAMVIQNPRYQVTQFGKPVTLSCSQTLNHNVMYWYQQKSSQAPKLLFHYYDKDFNNEADTPDNFQSRRPNTSFCFLDIRSPGLGDTAMYLCATSTGPGGGLYEQYFGPGTRLTVT.

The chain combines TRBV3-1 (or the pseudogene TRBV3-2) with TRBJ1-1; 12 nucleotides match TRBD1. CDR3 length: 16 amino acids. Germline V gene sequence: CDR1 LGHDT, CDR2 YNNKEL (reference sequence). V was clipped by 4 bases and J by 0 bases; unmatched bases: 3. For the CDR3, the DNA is TGTGCCAGCAGCCCCGGGACAGGGGGCGTGAACACTGAAGCTTTCTTT. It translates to CASSPGTGGVNTEAFF.

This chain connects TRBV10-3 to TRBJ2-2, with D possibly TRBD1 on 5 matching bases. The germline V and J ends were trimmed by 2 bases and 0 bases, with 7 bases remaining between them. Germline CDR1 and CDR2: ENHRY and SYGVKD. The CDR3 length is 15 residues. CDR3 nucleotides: TGTGCCATCAGTGAGGGACATTCGAACACCGGGGAGCTGTTTTTT. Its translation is CAISEGHSNTGELFF.

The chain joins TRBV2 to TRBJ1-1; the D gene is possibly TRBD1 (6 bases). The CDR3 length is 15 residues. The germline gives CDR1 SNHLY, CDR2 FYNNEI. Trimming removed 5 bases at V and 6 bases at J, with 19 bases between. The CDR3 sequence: CASSTGQHYPPEAFF. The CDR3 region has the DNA TGTGCCAGCAGTACCGGACAGCATTACCCCCCTGAAGCTTTCTTT.

Here the CDR3 DNA reads TGTGCCAGTAGAACCGGACAGGGCCAAAATCAGCCCCAGCATTTT. Amino acids: CASRTGQGQNQPQHF. This sequence joins TRBV19 and TRBJ1-5; 8 bases are a match to TRBD1. CDR3 length: 15 residues. Losses at the gene ends were 6 bases for V and 4 bases for J; bases not matched to a gene: 8. Germline V gene sequence: CDR1 LNHDA, CDR2 SQIVND (reference sequence).

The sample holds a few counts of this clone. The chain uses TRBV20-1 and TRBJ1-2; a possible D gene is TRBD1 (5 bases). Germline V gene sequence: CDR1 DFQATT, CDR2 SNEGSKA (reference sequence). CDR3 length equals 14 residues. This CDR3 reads CSPSPPQGRYGYTF. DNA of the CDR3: TGCAGCCCTAGTCCCCCGCAGGGAAGGTATGGCTACACCTTC.

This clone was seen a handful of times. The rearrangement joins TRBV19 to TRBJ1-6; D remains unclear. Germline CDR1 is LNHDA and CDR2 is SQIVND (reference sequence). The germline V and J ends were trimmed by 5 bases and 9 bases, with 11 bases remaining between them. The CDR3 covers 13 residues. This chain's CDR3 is CASSPYGVSPLHF. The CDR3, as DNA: TGTGCCAGTAGTCCCTACGGGGTTTCACCCCTCCACTTT.

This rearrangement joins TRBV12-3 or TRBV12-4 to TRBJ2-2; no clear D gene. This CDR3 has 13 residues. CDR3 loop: CADRLPNTGELFF. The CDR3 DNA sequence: TGTGCAGATAGACTCCCGAACACCGGGGAGCTGTTTTTT.

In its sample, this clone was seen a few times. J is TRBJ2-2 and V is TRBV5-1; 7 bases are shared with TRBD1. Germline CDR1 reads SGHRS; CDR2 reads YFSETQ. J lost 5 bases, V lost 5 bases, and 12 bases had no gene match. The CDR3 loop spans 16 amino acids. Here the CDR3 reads CASSPSWAGGTGELFF. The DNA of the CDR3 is TGCGCCAGCAGTCCCTCCTGGGCAGGGGGTACCGGGGAGCTGTTTTTT.

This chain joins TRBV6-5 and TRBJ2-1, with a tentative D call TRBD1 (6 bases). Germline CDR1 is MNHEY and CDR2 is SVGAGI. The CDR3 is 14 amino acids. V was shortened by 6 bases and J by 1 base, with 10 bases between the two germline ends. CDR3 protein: CASRQGGSYNEQFF. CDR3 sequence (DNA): TGTGCCAGCAGACAGGGTGGGTCCTACAATGAGCAGTTCTTC.

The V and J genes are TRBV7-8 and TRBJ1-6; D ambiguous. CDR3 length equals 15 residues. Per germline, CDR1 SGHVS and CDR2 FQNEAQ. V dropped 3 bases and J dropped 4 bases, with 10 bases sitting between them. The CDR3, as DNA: TGTGCCAGCAGCTTGACCGGGAGATATAATTCACCCCTCCACTTT. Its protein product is CASSLTGRYNSPLHF. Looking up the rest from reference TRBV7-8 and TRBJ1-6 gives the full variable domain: GAGVSQSPRYKVAKRGQDVALRCDPISGHVSLFWYQQALGQGPEFLTYFQNEAQLDKSGLPSDRFFAERPEGSVSTLKIQRTQQEDSAVYLCASSLTGRYNSPLHFGNGTRLTVT.

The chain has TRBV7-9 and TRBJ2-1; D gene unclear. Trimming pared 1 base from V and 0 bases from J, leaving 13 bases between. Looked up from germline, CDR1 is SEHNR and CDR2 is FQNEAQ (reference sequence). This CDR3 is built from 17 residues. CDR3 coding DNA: TGTGCCAGCAGCTTAGGTATATCCCCCTTCTCCTACAATGAGCAGTTCTTC. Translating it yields CASSLGISPFSYNEQFF.

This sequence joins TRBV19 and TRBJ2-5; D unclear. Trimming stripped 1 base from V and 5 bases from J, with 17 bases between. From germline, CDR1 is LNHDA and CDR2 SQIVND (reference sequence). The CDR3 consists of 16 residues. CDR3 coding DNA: TGTGCCAGTAGTATAGTGAGTCCAGCGAGTAGGGAGACCCAGTACTTC. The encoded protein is CASSIVSPASRETQYF.

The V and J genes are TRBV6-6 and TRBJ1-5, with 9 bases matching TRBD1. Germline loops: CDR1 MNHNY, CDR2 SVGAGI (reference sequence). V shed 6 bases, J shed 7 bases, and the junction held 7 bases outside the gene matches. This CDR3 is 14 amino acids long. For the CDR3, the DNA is TGTGCCAGCAGGGGACAGGGCATAAACCAGCCCCAGCATTTT. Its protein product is CASRGQGINQPQHF.

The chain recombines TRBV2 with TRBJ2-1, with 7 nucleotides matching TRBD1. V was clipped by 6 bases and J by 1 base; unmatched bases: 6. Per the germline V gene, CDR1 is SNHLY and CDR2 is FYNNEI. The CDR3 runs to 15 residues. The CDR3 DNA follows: TGTGCCAGCAGGAAGTCGACAGGGTCCTACAATGAGCAGTTCTTC. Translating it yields CASRKSTGSYNEQFF.

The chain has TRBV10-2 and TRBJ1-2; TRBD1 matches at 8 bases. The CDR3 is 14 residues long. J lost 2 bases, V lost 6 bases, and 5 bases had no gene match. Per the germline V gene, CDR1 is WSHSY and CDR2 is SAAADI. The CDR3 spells CASRERQGNYGYTF. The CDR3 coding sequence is TGCGCCAGCAGGGAGAGACAGGGGAACTATGGCTACACCTTC.

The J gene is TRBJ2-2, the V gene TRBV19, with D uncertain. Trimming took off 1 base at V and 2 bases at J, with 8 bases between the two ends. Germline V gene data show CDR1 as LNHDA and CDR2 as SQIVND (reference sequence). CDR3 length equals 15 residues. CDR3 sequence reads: CASSIGVRNTGELFF. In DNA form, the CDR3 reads TGTGCCAGTAGTATAGGAGTCCGAAACACCGGGGAGCTGTTTTTT. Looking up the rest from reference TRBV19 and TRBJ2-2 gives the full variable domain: DGGITQSPKYLFRKEGQNVTLSCEQNLNHDAMYWYRQDPGQGLRLIYYSQIVNDFQKGDIAEGYSVSREKKESFPLTVTSAQKNPTAFYLCASSIGVRNTGELFFGEGSRLTVL.

This chain's CDR3 is CASSDGQGVFLWGYTF. The DNA of the CDR3 is TGTGCCAGCAGTGATGGACAGGGGGTATTCTTATGGGGCTACACCTTC. This chain connects TRBV28 to TRBJ1-2; TRBD1 matches at 10 bases. There are 16 residues in the CDR3. V trimming: 5 bases; J trimming: 8 bases; junction bases outside the gene matches: 14. Germline lookup yields CDR1 MDHEN and CDR2 SYDVKM.